This is a list of T cell receptor beta chains from one sample in a study of blood T cell repertoires in COVID-19. Clones were sequenced by immunoSEQ multiplex PCR, and TCRdb holds only the in-frame ones, with some missing. This table holds around 380,000 clones, roughly four fifths found once. The sample consisted of peripheral blood. These receptors were collected from a human donor with acute or convalescent COVID-19. The donor label of this sample is uncertain. The CDR3 runs from the conserved cysteine through the conserved F or W. A D gene is named only where the DNA matches it firmly. Not all rows give a size; the values are once, few, many and, for expanded clones, a class.

size | J | D | V | CDR3 | DNA
. | TRBJ2-5 | TRBD2 | TRBV2 | CAIATSAGGLIQETQYF | TGTGCCATCGCGACATCCGCGGGGGGGTTAATCCAAGAGACCCAGTACTTC
. | TRBJ1-5 | . | TRBV2 | CASRRRGSQPQHF | TGTGCCAGCCGTAGGAGGGGTAGTCAGCCCCAGCATTTT
. | TRBJ2-7 | TRBD1 | TRBV2 | CASRTGGSYEQYF | TGTGCCAGCCGGACAGGGGGATCCTACGAGCAGTACTTC
. | TRBJ1-3 | TRBD1 | TRBV28 | CASRTGGITGNTIYF | TGTGCCAGCAGGACAGGGGGCATTACTGGAAACACCATATATTTT
. | TRBJ1-1 | TRBD1 | TRBV6-5 | CASSYGTGLSEAFF | TGTGCCAGCAGTTACGGGACAGGTTTATCTGAAGCTTTCTTT
. | TRBJ1-1 | TRBD1 | TRBV28 | CASSFPPGGTTEAFF | TGTGCCAGCAGTTTCCCACCAGGGGGCACCACTGAAGCTTTCTTT
. | TRBJ2-7 | . | TRBV30 | CAWRMGTNTYEQYF | TGTGCCTGGAGGATGGGGACAAACACCTACGAGCAGTACTTC
. | TRBJ2-1 | . | TRBV2 | CASASGVDEQFF | TGTGCCAGCGCATCAGGGGTCGATGAGCAGTTCTTC
. | TRBJ2-6 | . | TRBV6-5 | CASKMTDFGANVLTF | TGTGCCAGCAAGATGACAGATTTTGGGGCCAACGTCCTGACTTTC
. | TRBJ2-7 | TRBD1 | TRBV3-1/TRBV3-2 | CASMGTASYEQYF | TGTGCCAGCATGGGGACAGCCTCCTACGAGCAGTACTTC
. | TRBJ2-3 | . | TRBV4-1 | CASSQATVRSTDTQYF | TGCGCCAGCAGCCAAGCCACAGTTAGAAGCACAGATACGCAGTATTTT
few | TRBJ1-2 | TRBD1 | TRBV3-1/TRBV3-2 | CASSPRGQMSGYTF | TGTGCCAGCAGCCCTCGGGGACAGATGAGCGGCTACACCTTC
. | TRBJ1-1 | TRBD1 | TRBV19 | CASSFDRGNTEAFF | TGTGCCAGTAGCTTCGACAGGGGGAACACTGAAGCTTTCTTT
. | TRBJ2-3 | . | TRBV7-6 | CASSSDSISTDTQYF | TGTGCCAGCAGTTCCGACTCGATTAGCACAGATACGCAGTATTTT
. | TRBJ2-2 | . | TRBV6-6 | CASSLTQGRVTGELFF | TGTGCCAGCAGTTTAACGCAGGGGCGGGTAACCGGGGAGCTGTTTTTT
. | TRBJ1-2 | TRBD1 | TRBV19 | CASSMTGLANYGYTF | TGTGCCAGTAGTATGACAGGGCTCGCTAACTATGGCTACACCTTC
. | TRBJ1-1 | . | TRBV6-6 | CASSPTGRNTEAFF | TGTGCCAGCAGCCCTACAGGCAGGAACACTGAAGCTTTCTTT
. | TRBJ2-1 | TRBD2 | TRBV18 | CASSPLASGGPEQFF | TGTGCCAGCTCACCATTGGCTAGCGGGGGCCCCGAGCAGTTCTTC
. | TRBJ1-2 | TRBD1 | TRBV19 | CASSIVFRTGHGYTF | TGTGCCAGTAGTATAGTTTTTAGGACAGGGCATGGCTACACCTTC
. | TRBJ2-6 | . | TRBV19 | CASSNLQGTGANVLTF | TGTGCCAGTAGTAACCTACAGGGAACTGGGGCCAACGTCCTGACTTTC
few | TRBJ2-1 | . | TRBV19 | CASSVDYISYNEQFF | TGTGCCAGTAGTGTGGACTACATCTCCTACAATGAGCAGTTCTTC
. | TRBJ1-6 | TRBD1 | TRBV6-5 | CASSYSGTGTRPLHF | TGTGCCAGCAGTTACTCGGGGACAGGGACCCGACCCCTCCACTTT
. | TRBJ1-1 | . | TRBV3-1/TRBV3-2 | CASSQLTDEAFF | TGTGCCAGCAGCCAACTAACAGATGAAGCTTTCTTT
once | TRBJ1-1 | TRBD1 | TRBV6-6 | CASSHDRVYTEAFF | TGTGCCAGCAGCCACGACAGGGTATACACTGAAGCTTTCTTT
. | TRBJ2-3 | . | TRBV27 | CASSAKDTQYF | TGTGCCAGCAGTGCGAAGGATACGCAGTATTTT
. | TRBJ2-1 | TRBD2 | TRBV24-1 | CATRYPGTSYNEQFF | TGTGCCACCAGATACCCCGGGACTAGCTACAATGAGCAGTTCTTC
. | TRBJ2-7 | TRBD1 | TRBV27 | CASSWDRDNEQYF | TGTGCCAGCAGTTGGGACAGGGACAACGAGCAGTACTTC
once | TRBJ2-1 | . | TRBV30 | CAWSSQGNEQFF | TGTGCCTGGAGTTCCCAGGGCAATGAGCAGTTCTTC
. | TRBJ1-5 | . | TRBV5-1 | CASSLLGAGNQPQHF | TGCGCCAGCAGCTTGTTGGGCGCCGGCAATCAGCCCCAGCATTTT
. | TRBJ2-2 | TRBD1 | TRBV27 | CASRRPGTGYTGELFF | TGTGCCAGCAGAAGACCTGGGACAGGCTATACCGGGGAGCTGTTTTTT
. | TRBJ2-7 | . | TRBV10-3 | CAISEFTGPSYEQYF | TGTGCCATCAGTGAGTTTACGGGTCCGTCCTACGAGCAGTACTTC
few | TRBJ2-2 | . | TRBV28 | CASRRAGQPNTGELFF | TGTGCCAGCAGACGGGCTGGACAGCCGAACACCGGGGAGCTGTTTTTT
. | TRBJ2-5 | TRBD1 | TRBV5-1 | CASSHDRGQETQYF | TGCGCCAGCAGCCACGACAGGGGCCAAGAGACCCAGTACTTC
. | TRBJ2-3 | . | TRBV6-1 | CASSERGPHTDTQYF | TGTGCCAGCAGTGAGCGGGGACCCCACACAGATACGCAGTATTTT
. | TRBJ2-7 | TRBD2 | TRBV7-6 | CASSSSGSSGGEQYF | TGTGCCAGCAGCTCAAGCGGGAGCTCCGGAGGGGAGCAGTACTTC
. | TRBJ2-2 | TRBD1 | TRBV7-9 | CASSARQGWDTGELFF | TGTGCCAGCAGCGCCCGACAGGGTTGGGACACCGGGGAGCTGTTTTTT
. | TRBJ1-2 | . | TRBV28 | CASGAPPVYGYTF | TGTGCCAGCGGAGCCCCCCCCGTCTATGGCTACACCTTC
. | TRBJ2-3 | . | TRBV6-2/TRBV6-3 | CASSYLDSDTQYF | TGTGCCAGCAGTTACTTGGACTCAGATACGCAGTATTTT
. | TRBJ2-7 | TRBD2 | TRBV18 | CASSPPAGARYEQYF | TGTGCCAGCTCGCCTCCAGCGGGAGCGAGGTACGAGCAGTACTTC
. | TRBJ2-1 | . | TRBV4-2 | CASSQDRVGFSSYNEQFF | TGTGCCAGCAGCCAAGATCGGGTAGGTTTTTCATCCTACAATGAGCAGTTCTTC
once | TRBJ1-6 | . | TRBV3-1/TRBV3-2 | CASSQGALRSPLHF | TGTGCCAGCAGCCAAGGAGCCCTACGTTCACCCCTCCACTTT
. | TRBJ1-5 | TRBD1 | TRBV4-2 | CASSQDRGQYRPQHF | TGTGCCAGCAGCCAAGATAGGGGACAGTATCGGCCCCAGCATTTT
. | TRBJ2-1 | TRBD2 | TRBV11-2 | CASSLGGAGVGYNEQFF | TGTGCCAGCAGCTTAGGAGGAGCGGGAGTAGGCTACAATGAGCAGTTCTTC
. | TRBJ2-2 | . | TRBV5-1 | CASSFEGVSTGELFF | TGCGCCAGCAGCTTTGAGGGAGTGAGCACCGGGGAGCTGTTTTTT
. | TRBJ1-2 | . | TRBV4-1 | CASSQSRDKRNGYTF | TGCGCCAGCAGCCAAAGCCGGGACAAGAGAAATGGCTACACCTTC
. | TRBJ2-7 | . | TRBV6-9 | CASSLLYEQYF | TGTGCCAGCAGTTTATTGTACGAGCAGTACTTC
. | TRBJ1-4 | . | TRBV5-6 | CASSFMQGNEKLFF | TGTGCCAGCAGCTTCATGCAGGGTAATGAAAAACTGTTTTTT
. | TRBJ1-4 | TRBD1 | TRBV30 | CAWSTQGGEKLFF | TGTGCCTGGAGTACACAGGGGGGAGAAAAACTGTTTTTT
. | TRBJ2-1 | . | TRBV5-6 | CASSLGGSSYNEQFF | TGTGCCAGCAGCTTGGGAGGTTCCTCCTACAATGAGCAGTTCTTC
few | TRBJ1-2 | . | TRBV18 | CASSPLAVNYGYTF | TGTGCCAGCTCACCTCTAGCTGTTAACTATGGCTACACCTTC
. | TRBJ1-2 | TRBD1 | TRBV3-1/TRBV3-2 | CASSYRTGGRFFYGYTF | TGTGCCAGCAGCTACCGGACAGGGGGACGCTTTTTCTATGGCTACACCTTC
. | TRBJ2-5 | . | TRBV18 | CASSLTVQETQYF | TGTGCCAGCTCCCTCACAGTACAAGAGACCCAGTACTTC
. | TRBJ2-7 | TRBD2 | TRBV9 | CASSVGTSGRFSYEQYF | TGTGCCAGCAGCGTAGGAACTAGCGGGAGGTTCTCCTACGAGCAGTACTTC